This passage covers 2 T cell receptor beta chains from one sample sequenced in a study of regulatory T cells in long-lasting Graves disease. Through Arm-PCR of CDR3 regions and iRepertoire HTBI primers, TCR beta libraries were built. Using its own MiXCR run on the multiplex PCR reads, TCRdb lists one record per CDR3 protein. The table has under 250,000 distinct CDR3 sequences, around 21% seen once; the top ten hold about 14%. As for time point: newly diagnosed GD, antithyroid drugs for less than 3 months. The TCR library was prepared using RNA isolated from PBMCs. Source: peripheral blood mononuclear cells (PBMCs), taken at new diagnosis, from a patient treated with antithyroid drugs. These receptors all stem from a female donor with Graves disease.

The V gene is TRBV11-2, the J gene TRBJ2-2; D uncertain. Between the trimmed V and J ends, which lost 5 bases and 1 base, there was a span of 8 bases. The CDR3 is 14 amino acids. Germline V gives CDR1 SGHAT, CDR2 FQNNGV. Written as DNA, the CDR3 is TGTGCCAGCAGCAGGAAGGTGAACACCGGGGAGCTGTTTTTT. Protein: CASSRKVNTGELFF.

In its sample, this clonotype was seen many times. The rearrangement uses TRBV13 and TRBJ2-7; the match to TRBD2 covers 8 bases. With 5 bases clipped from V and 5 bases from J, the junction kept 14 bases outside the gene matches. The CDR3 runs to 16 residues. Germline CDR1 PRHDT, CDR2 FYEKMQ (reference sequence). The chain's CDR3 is CASSPLGSGRSHEQYF. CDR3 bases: TGTGCCAGCAGCCCCTTAGGCAGCGGGAGATCTCACGAGCAGTACTTC.